This T cell receptor beta chain was sequenced for a study of post-analysis software for immune sequencing data. Overall study context: Both relapsing-remitting and secondary progressive multiple sclerosis featured among the disease courses, as did progressive-relapsing multiple sclerosis.

Points from the study as a whole: Included in a set of roughly 5 TRBV segments more frequent in patients than controls were TRBV5-6, TRBV5-1 and TRBV20-1. Strong co-clustering by F measure linked samples that shared a preparation batch. Normalized Chao1 diversity was significantly lower in multiple sclerosis patients than in controls.

The authors incorporated unique molecular identifiers into the TCR beta cDNA libraries. T cells numbering roughly 0.9 to 10 million yielded cDNA molecules that totaled roughly 500,000. A single record per CDR3 protein comes from TCRdb applying MiXCR to the PCR reads. The sample records some 240,000 distinct CDR3 sequences, approximately 34% being singletons. On this clonotype: The antigen is unknown. A single base separates this from a much larger clone, so it may be a read error.

The length of the CDR3 is 14 residues. After removal of 5 bases from V and 8 bases from J, the junction contained 6 bases not matched to a gene. Germline values: CDR1 MNHEY, CDR2 SMNVEV (reference sequence). Sequenced material: blood. The V call is TRBV27, the J call TRBJ2-1; TRBD2 aligns across 10 bases. The source of this sequence is a girl aged 10-17 years with multiple sclerosis. The DNA of the CDR3 is TGTGCCAGCAGTGGTTCTAGCGGGGGTTATGAGCAGTTCTTC. This codes for CASSGSSGGYEQFF.